This T cell receptor beta chain came from a study of blood T cell repertoires in COVID-19. The V end lost 5 bases, the J end lost 0 bases, and 7 bases lay between the germline ends. There are 13 residues in the CDR3. Germline V gives CDR1 SGHNT, CDR2 YENEEA. Original handling: How many nucleated cells were present was estimated from reference gene primer amplification. Sequencing used immunoSEQ multiplex PCR; TCRdb keeps in-frame clones, though not all of them. From that table come the V and J calls and clone size; the DNA was used to work out D and trimming. Of 250,000 to 300,000 clones in the sample, 75% to 90% were seen once. Recruitment covered roughly 22 US areas and drew participants whose ages spanned about 18 to 90 years.

The V call is TRBV11-3, the J call TRBJ1-1, with D hard to call. The source material was PBMCs or T cells enriched from blood (not recorded which). The receptor was isolated from a woman between 45 and 65 years old who had recovered from COVID-19. The CDR3 loop reads CASSLSMNTEAFF. The CDR3 nucleotides read TGTGCCAGCAGCCTATCCATGAACACTGAAGCTTTCTTT.